One sample yielded the 16 T cell receptor beta chains listed below, sequenced in a study of post-analysis software for immune sequencing data. No cognate antigen is known for these TCRs. Study-wide results and limits: In patients, five or six TRBV segments were more frequent than in controls, with TRBV5-6, TRBV5-1 and TRBV20-1 among them.

cDNA libraries for TCR beta contained unique molecular identifiers. In TCRdb, the PCR reads were re-called with MiXCR into one record per CDR3 protein. The data hold 750,000 to 900,000 distinct CDR3 sequences, with about half observed a single time. Sequencing was done on a sample of blood. These TCRs come from a girl aged 5-17 years with multiple sclerosis.

This clonotype was found once. This sequence joins TRBV10-3 and TRBJ2-7, with D perhaps TRBD2 (6 bases). Germline CDR1 reads ENHRY; CDR2 reads SYGVKD. V was shortened by 6 bases and J by 0 bases, with 9 bases between the two germline ends. This CDR3 is built from 13 residues. DNA of the CDR3: TGTGCCATCAGCCGGGAGCCCTCCTACGAGCAGTACTTC. It specifies CAISREPSYEQYF.

The J gene is TRBJ2-5, the V gene TRBV7-9, with D possibly being TRBD2 (6 bases). The CDR3 runs to 12 residues. Germline V gene data show CDR1 as SEHNR and CDR2 as FQNEAQ (reference sequence). The V and J ends lost 6 bases and 11 bases respectively, with 16 bases between them. CDR3 sequence reads: CASRYGTGEQYF. The CDR3 bases are TGTGCCAGCAGGTACGGGACGGGGGAGCAGTACTTC.

The chain carries TRBV5-1 and TRBJ2-7; no clear D. The germline V and J ends were trimmed by 0 bases and 2 bases, with 9 bases remaining between them. The CDR3 runs 14 residues. CDR1 is SGHRS and CDR2 is YFSETQ in the germline V gene. The CDR3: CASSLDAQAYEQYF. For the CDR3, the DNA is TGCGCCAGCAGCTTGGACGCTCAAGCCTACGAGCAGTACTTC.

On this clonotype itself: At one of its ends the junction is not consistent with the germline gene, which may arise from a read error. The chain combines TRBV29-1 with TRBJ2-1, with 7 positions matching TRBD2. The germline gives CDR1 SQVTM, CDR2 ANQGSEA. The CDR3 loop spans 14 amino acids. In nucleotides, the CDR3 is TGCAGCGTTGAAGTGAGCGGGGCGTTAGGTGAGCAGGTCTTC. Protein: CSVEVSGALGEQVF.

This clonotype was recorded once. The chain is built from TRBV12-3 or TRBV12-4 and TRBJ1-5; D may be TRBD1 (5 bases). The CDR3 is made up of 18 amino acids. V dropped 6 bases and J dropped 5 bases, with 26 bases sitting between them. CDR3 sequence (DNA): TGTGCCAGCAGCCATAATATGAACAGGATGCATGGGGATCAGCCCCAGCATTTT. It specifies CASSHNMNRMHGDQPQHF.

This clonotype was seen many times. The rearrangement uses TRBV6-5 and TRBJ2-7; 8 nucleotides line up with TRBD1. V dropped 4 bases and J dropped 5; count of bases not matched to a gene: 10. The V gene's germline CDR1 is MNHEY and CDR2 SVGAGI. The CDR3 length is 15 residues. The CDR3 is CASSLGTGFSHEQYF. In DNA, the CDR3 is TGTGCCAGCAGTTTGGGGACAGGTTTTTCCCACGAGCAGTACTTC.

CDR3 coding DNA: TGTGCCAGCAGTTTAGGCGGGGGCTTTGGCTACACCTTC. Amino acids: CASSLGGGFGYTF. The rearrangement links TRBV28 to TRBJ1-2; D might be TRBD1 (6 bases). The germline V gene has CDR1 MDHEN and CDR2 SYDVKM. The CDR3 is 13 residues long. V shed 2 bases and J shed 7 bases, with 11 bases lying between them.

The sample holds a few counts of this clonotype. The chain couples TRBV29-1 to TRBJ2-7; D is perhaps TRBD1 or TRBD2 (5 bases each). Germline CDR1 SQVTM, CDR2 ANQGSEA. V lost 2 bases, J lost 2 bases, and 10 bases lay in between. CDR3 length equals 13 residues. For the CDR3, the DNA is TGCAGCGTTGAAAGGGGACCACCCTACGAGCAGTACTTC. Residues: CSVERGPPYEQYF.

The chain uses TRBV6-1 and TRBJ2-1; a weak D match, TRBD1 (6 bases). Trimming stripped 5 bases from V and 10 bases from J, with 30 bases between. This CDR3 contains 18 residues. Germline V lookup: CDR1 MNHNS, CDR2 SASEGT. CDR3 sequence reads: CASSQLVTGTSSVSEQFF. The CDR3 DNA follows: TGTGCCAGCAGTCAACTGGTGACCGGGACATCCTCAGTATCCGAGCAGTTCTTC.

The chain carries TRBV5-1 and TRBJ2-7; D is ambiguous. The CDR3 totals 14 residues. Germline values: CDR1 SGHRS, CDR2 YFSETQ. Trimming removed 0 bases at V and 4 bases at J, with 11 bases between. CDR3 sequence (DNA): TGCGCCAGCAGCTTGGTAGCAGGAGATTACGAGCAGTACTTC. Translating it yields CASSLVAGDYEQYF.

The V and J genes are TRBV29-1 and TRBJ2-2; 8 nucleotides line up with TRBD2. The CDR3 is 14 amino acids. Per the germline V gene, CDR1 is SQVTM and CDR2 is ANQGSEA. This CDR3 is CNRGRGRHTGELFF. For the CDR3, the DNA is TGCAATCGGGGCCGCGGGAGGCACACCGGGGAGCTGTTTTTT.

This rearrangement joins TRBV5-1 to TRBJ2-1; 10 nucleotides align to TRBD2. V trimming: 2 bases; J trimming: 8 bases; junction bases outside the gene matches: 7. This CDR3 has 15 amino acids. The V gene's germline CDR1 is SGHRS and CDR2 YFSETQ. CDR3 protein: CASSFLAGVVDEQFF. In nucleotides, the CDR3 is TGCGCCAGCAGCTTCCTAGCGGGAGTAGTCGATGAGCAGTTCTTC.

The chain uses TRBV12-3 or TRBV12-4 and TRBJ2-7; TRBD2 agrees at 7 bases. V lost 4 bases and J lost 7; bases outside the gene matches: 7. CDR3 size: 13 residues. The CDR3 sequence is CASSYGLVKEQYF. Written as DNA, the CDR3 is TGTGCCAGCAGTTACGGACTAGTAAAGGAGCAGTACTTC.

This rearrangement joins TRBV11-2 to TRBJ2-5; D is undetermined. Germline values: CDR1 SGHAT, CDR2 FQNNGV. V lost 5 bases and J 4 bases, leaving 17 bases between the germline ends. The CDR3 covers 15 residues. In nucleotides, the CDR3 is TGTGCCAGCAGCCCCCTGTGGTTAGCCGGAGAGACCCAGTACTTC. Encoded protein: CASSPLWLAGETQYF.

The chain uses TRBV25-1 and TRBJ2-5, with TRBD2 matching 10 bases. Trimming took 0 bases from V and 0 from J; bases not matched to a gene: 10. Germline V lookup: CDR1 MGHDK, CDR2 SYGVNS. This CDR3 is 19 amino acids long. The CDR3 loop is CASSEYFRTSGTYQETQYF. The CDR3 nucleotides read TGTGCCAGCAGTGAATACTTCCGGACTAGCGGAACGTACCAAGAGACCCAGTACTTC. Variable domain in full (rest from reference TRBV25-1 and TRBJ2-5): EADIYQTPRYLVIGTGKKITLECSQTMGHDKMYWYQQDPGMELHLIHYSYGVNSTEKGDLSSESTVSRIRTEHFPLTLESARPSHTSQYLCASSEYFRTSGTYQETQYFGPGTRLLVL.

This chain uses TRBV20-1 with TRBJ1-1; D unclear. The CDR3 extends over 18 amino acids. CDR1 is DFQATT and CDR2 is SNEGSKA in the germline V gene (reference sequence). V lost 0 bases and J 0 bases, leaving 20 bases between the germline ends. The CDR3 nucleotides are TGCAGTGCTAGAGATCTGGGCGGCAAGGTCATAATGAACACTGAAGCTTTCTTT. It codes for CSARDLGGKVIMNTEAFF.